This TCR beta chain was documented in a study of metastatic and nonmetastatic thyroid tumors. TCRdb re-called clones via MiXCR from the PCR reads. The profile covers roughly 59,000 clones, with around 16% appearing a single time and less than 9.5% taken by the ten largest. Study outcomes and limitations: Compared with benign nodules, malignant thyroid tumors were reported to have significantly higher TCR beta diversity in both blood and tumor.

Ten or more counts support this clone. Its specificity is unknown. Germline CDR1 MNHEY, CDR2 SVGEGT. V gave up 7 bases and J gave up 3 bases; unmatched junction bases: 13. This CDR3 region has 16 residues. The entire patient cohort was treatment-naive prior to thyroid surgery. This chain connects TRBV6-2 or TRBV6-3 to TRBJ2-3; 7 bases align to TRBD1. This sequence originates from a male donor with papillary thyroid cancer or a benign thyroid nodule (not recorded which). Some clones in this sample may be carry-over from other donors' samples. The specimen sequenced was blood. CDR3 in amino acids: CASTRRGDRVTDTQYF. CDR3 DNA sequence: TGTGCCAGCACCCGGCGAGGAGACAGGGTGACAGATACGCAGTATTTT.